This paragraph covers one TCR beta chain sequence. Its antigen is unknown. The data were obtained in a study of T cell repertoires in cytomegalovirus infection. For the study at large: Peptides in the study included HLA-C-restricted and HLA-B-restricted CMV epitopes. Through public TCR beta signatures, both CMV infection and matching HLA type were indicated. Study-level results: In two of eight donors, the top clonotype was HLA-C-restricted CMV-specific. Cumulative public TCR beta family frequency identified carriers of CMV plus the relevant HLA.

The CDR3 has 16 amino acids. J was trimmed by 5 bases and V by 3 bases; bases with no gene match: 5. The germline CDR1 and CDR2 sequences are SGHVS and FNYEAQ. TCRdb re-called the reads through MiXCR, storing one row per CDR3 protein. The sample consists of 400,000 to 600,000 distinct CDR3 sequences, about 39% of them appearing once. The sample in question was cultured PBMCs, obtained from culture after CMV antigen stimulation. The origin of this receptor is a human donor in good health (CMV status not recorded). Some clones in this sample may be carry-over from other donors' samples. This chain joins TRBV7-6 and TRBJ2-1; 12 bases match TRBD2. The CDR3 here is CASSFRLAGGNNEQFF. CDR3 sequence (DNA): TGTGCCAGCAGCTTTCGGCTAGCGGGAGGGAACAATGAGCAGTTCTTC.